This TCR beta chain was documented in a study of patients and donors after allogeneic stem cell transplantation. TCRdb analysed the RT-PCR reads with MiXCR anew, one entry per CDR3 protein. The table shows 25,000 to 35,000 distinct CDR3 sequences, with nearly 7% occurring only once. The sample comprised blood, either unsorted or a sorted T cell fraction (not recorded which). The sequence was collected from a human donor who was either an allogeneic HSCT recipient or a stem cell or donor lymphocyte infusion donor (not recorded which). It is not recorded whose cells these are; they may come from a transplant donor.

CDR3 sequence (DNA): TGTGCCAGCAGGCACAGTGGGGGTCCCCTCCACTTT. It codes for CASRHSGGPLHF. The chain uses TRBV6-5 and TRBJ1-6, with D perhaps TRBD1 (5 bases). V was cut by 6 bases and J by 13 bases, with 13 bases left in between. The CDR3 is 12 amino acids. Germline V CDR1 and CDR2: MNHEY, SVGAGI.